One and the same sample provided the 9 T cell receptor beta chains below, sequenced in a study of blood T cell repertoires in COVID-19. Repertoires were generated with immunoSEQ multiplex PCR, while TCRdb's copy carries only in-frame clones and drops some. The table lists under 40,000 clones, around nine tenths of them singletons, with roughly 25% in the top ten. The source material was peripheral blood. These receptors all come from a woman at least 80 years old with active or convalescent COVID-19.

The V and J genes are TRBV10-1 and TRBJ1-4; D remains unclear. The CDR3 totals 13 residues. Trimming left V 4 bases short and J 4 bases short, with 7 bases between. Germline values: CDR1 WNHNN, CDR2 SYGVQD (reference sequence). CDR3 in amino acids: CASSGERNEKLFF. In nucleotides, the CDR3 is TGCGCCAGCAGTGGGGAGCGTAATGAAAAACTGTTTTTT.

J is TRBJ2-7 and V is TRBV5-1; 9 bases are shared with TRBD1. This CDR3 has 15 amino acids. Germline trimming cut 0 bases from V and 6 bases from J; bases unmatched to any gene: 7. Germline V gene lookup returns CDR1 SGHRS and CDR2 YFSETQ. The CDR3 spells CASSLVGDREGEQYF. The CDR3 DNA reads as TGCGCCAGCAGCTTGGTCGGGGACAGGGAGGGCGAGCAGTACTTC.

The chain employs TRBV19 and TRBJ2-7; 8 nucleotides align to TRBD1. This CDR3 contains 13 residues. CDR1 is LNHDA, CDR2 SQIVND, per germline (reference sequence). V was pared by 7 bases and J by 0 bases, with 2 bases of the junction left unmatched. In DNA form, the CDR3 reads TGTGCCAGTACGGACAGGGCCTCCTACGAGCAGTACTTC. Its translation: CASTDRASYEQYF.

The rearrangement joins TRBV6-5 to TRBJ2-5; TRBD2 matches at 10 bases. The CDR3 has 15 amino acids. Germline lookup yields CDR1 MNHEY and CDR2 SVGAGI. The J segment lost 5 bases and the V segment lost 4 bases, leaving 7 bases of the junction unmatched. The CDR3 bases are TGTGCCAGCAGTTGGACTAGCGGCAAGGGGGAGACCCAGTACTTC. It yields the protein CASSWTSGKGETQYF.

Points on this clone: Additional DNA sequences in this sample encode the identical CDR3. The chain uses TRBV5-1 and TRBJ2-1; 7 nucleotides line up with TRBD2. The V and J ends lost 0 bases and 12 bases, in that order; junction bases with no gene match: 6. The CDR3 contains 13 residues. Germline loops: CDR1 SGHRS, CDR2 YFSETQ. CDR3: CASSLEGRGGQFF. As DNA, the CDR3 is TGCGCCAGCAGCTTGGAGGGGAGGGGTGGGCAGTTCTTC.

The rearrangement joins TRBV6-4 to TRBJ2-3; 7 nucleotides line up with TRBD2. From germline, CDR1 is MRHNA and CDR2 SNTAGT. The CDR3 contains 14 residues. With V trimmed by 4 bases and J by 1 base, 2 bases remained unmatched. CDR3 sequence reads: CASSGLAGTDTQYF. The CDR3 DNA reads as TGTGCCAGCAGTGGACTAGCCGGCACAGATACGCAGTATTTT.

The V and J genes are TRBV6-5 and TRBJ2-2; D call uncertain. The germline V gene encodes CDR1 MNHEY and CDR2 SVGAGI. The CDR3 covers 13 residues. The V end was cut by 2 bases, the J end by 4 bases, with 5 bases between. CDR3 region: CASSYPSTGELFF. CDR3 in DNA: TGTGCCAGCAGTTACCCTAGCACCGGGGAGCTGTTTTTT.

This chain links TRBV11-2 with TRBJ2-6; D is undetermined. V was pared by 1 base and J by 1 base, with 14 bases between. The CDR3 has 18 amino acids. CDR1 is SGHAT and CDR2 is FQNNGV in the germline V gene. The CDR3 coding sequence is TGTGCCAGCAGCTTAGTCGCAGGTCAATCTTCTGGGGCCAACGTCCTGACTTTC. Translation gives CASSLVAGQSSGANVLTF.

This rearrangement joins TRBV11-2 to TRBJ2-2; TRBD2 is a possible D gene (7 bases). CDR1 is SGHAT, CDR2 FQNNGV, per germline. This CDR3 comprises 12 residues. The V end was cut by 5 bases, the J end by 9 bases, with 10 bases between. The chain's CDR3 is CASSLGGRELFF. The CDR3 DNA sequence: TGTGCCAGCAGCCTGGGGGGGCGGGAGCTGTTTTTT.